A selection of T cell receptor beta chains follows, all from one sample in a study of neurological immune-mediated disorders. TCRdb re-called the 5' RACE reads through MiXCR, storing one row per CDR3 protein. The sample comprises around 37,000 distinct CDR3 sequences, roughly 11% of which are singletons, and around 3.9% rests with the top ten. The sample consisted of PBMCs. Every receptor here comes from a man aged 55 to 69 with HTLV-1-associated myelopathy (HAM/TSP). Both conserved end residues are trimmed from each CDR3. Each record gives: J gene, clone size, V gene, CDR3 protein. Clone size appears in some rows only: once, few, many, or a class for an expanded clone.

>TRBJ2-1|many|TRBV5-1
ASSVNLGTVKI
>TRBJ2-2|many|TRBV9
ASSRQDGTGELF
>TRBJ2-6|many|TRBV6-6
ASSPGGVWSGANVLT
>TRBJ1-3|many|TRBV4-2
ASSQETRQDSGNTIY
>TRBJ2-5|many|TRBV10-3
AIPDRNQETQY
>TRBJ2-3|many|TRBV29-1
SVQGRFTDTQY
>TRBJ2-7|few|TRBV5-1
ARVTWGSSYEQY
>TRBJ1-1|many|TRBV5-1
ASSLRELAEAF
>TRBJ2-2|many|TRBV5-1
ASSPLYRGNTGELF
>TRBJ1-3|many|TRBV5-1
ASSLDQGARSGNTIY
>TRBJ1-5|many|TRBV7-9
ASSSQGSNQPQH
>TRBJ2-5|few|TRBV10-1
ASSPGSRETQY
>TRBJ2-5|many|TRBV10-1
ASSVIGAHSLETQY
>TRBJ2-3|many|TRBV12-3/TRBV12-4
ASALAGGRADTQY
>TRBJ1-1|many|TRBV27
ASGTGMNTEAF
>TRBJ2-7|many|TRBV5-1
ASSRRDRVYEQY
>TRBJ1-1|many|TRBV20-1
SARPGTGRGEAF
>TRBJ2-3|many|TRBV7-8
ASSLGIGRDTQY
>TRBJ1-3|many|TRBV20-1
SAREGSAVGNTIY
>TRBJ2-3|many|TRBV7-7
ASSLGAVTDTQY
>TRBJ2-3|many|TRBV20-1
SARGGPTDTQY
>TRBJ2-7|once|TRBV12-3/TRBV12-4
ASSFTPEQY
>TRBJ2-1|.|TRBV7-8
ASSSPISYNEQF
>TRBJ1-5|.|TRBV20-1
SALTGSNQPQH
>TRBJ2-7|many|TRBV12-3/TRBV12-4
ASSLVTSGSGDEQY